The sequence of this TCR beta chain was determined in a study of PD-1 blockade in classical Hodgkin lymphoma. Some clones are missing from TCRdb's copy, which holds only in-frame ones; the method was immunoSEQ multiplex PCR. Of about 93,000 clones in the sample, 80% to 90% were seen once. All trial patients relapsed after autologous stem cell transplantation. The source is a human donor with classical Hodgkin lymphoma. The source material was peripheral blood mononuclear cells (PBMCs), sampled before the second cycle of nivolumab.

This CDR3 is CASSLSSPGTEAFF. The CDR3 DNA is TGTGCCAGCAGCCTCTCCTCGCCAGGGACTGAAGCTTTCTTT. The V call is TRBV14, the J call TRBJ1-1; a possible D gene is TRBD1 (5 bases). CDR1 and CDR2 from the germline V gene are SGHDN and FVKESK. This CDR3 region has 14 residues. Trimming shortened V by 4 bases and J by 5 bases, and 14 bases separated the two germline ends.